This T cell receptor beta chain was profiled in a study of blood T cell repertoires in COVID-19. Study summary: Samples representing acute and convalescent COVID-19 were sourced from the United States, Italy and Spain. In each case, the material was cDNA or gDNA derived from T cells, B-cell-depleted T cells, or PBMCs.

The CDR3 contains 15 residues. J gave up 1 base and V 2 bases, and 4 bases lay outside the gene matches. Germline V gene lookup returns CDR1 SGHNT and CDR2 YENEEA. In the authors' methods: Cell counts per sample came from amplifying reference gene primers. Measured with immunoSEQ multiplex PCR; TCRdb has only the in-frame clones, and not every one. V and J calls plus clone size are reproduced from that table; the DNA served to infer D and trimming. The table records roughly 280,000 clones, approximately 81% of them present only once. The V and J genes are TRBV11-3 and TRBJ2-5; 7 nucleotides line up with TRBD2. This clonotype was obtained from a man aged 55 to 70 with acute or convalescent COVID-19. The sample consisted of peripheral blood. The CDR3 nucleotides are TGTGCCAGCAGCTTATTGGGGGGGTCCCAAGAGACCCAGTACTTC. Its protein product is CASSLLGGSQETQYF.